The clone carrying this T cell receptor beta chain appeared a single time. The table came from immunoSEQ multiplex PCR; TCRdb's copy has only in-frame clones and leaves some out. The sample consists of under 200,000 clones, 88% of them appearing once. This sample was taken from a study of blood T cell repertoires in COVID-19. The CDR3 runs 13 residues. Germline V CDR1 and CDR2: KGHDR, SFDVKD. Trimming at V came to 11 bases and at J to 6 bases, leaving 6 bases not matched to a gene. The clonotype was recovered from a man aged 40-49 years with active or convalescent COVID-19. Specimen: peripheral blood. J is TRBJ1-4 and V is TRBV24-1; 9 nucleotides match TRBD1. CDR3: CARVGQGYEKLFF. The CDR3 DNA reads TGTGCCAGAGTGGGACAGGGTTATGAAAAACTGTTTTTT.